This T cell receptor beta chain was recorded in a study of PD-1 blockade in classical Hodgkin lymphoma. General study points: A reduction in baseline TCR diversity was reportedly seen in newly diagnosed patients relative to healthy donors. CD4+ TCR diversity, unlike CD8+, rose significantly by C4D1.

The CDR3 is made up of 18 amino acids. Germline CDR1 and CDR2: SGHRS and YFSETQ. Trimming removed 3 bases from V and 6 bases from J; junction bases left unmatched: 13. To note about this clone: Antigen specificity is unknown.

Noted time point: cycle 4 day 1 (C4D1), after 5 to 7 weeks of nivolumab. All patients experienced relapse after autologous stem cell transplantation, and brentuximab vedotin exposure was variable. This table comes from immunoSEQ multiplex PCR, and its TCRdb copy is limited to in-frame clones, with some not included. Of around 25,000 clones detected, 81% appear once; the ten largest clones hold approximately 23%. The rearrangement uses TRBV5-1 and TRBJ2-3; TRBD2 matches at 13 bases. The specimen was peripheral blood mononuclear cells (PBMCs), collected before the fourth cycle of nivolumab. This clonotype was sampled from a human donor with classical Hodgkin lymphoma. CDR3 amino acids: CASSSYPGLAGALDTQYF. CDR3 nucleotide sequence: TGCGCCAGCAGCTCCTATCCTGGACTAGCGGGGGCCCTGGATACGCAGTATTTT.